This T cell receptor (beta chain) derives from a study of human thymus T cells. Findings of the study overall: Related studies noted strongly shared thymic repertoires across unrelated people.

Concerning this clone itself: Its antigen is unidentified.

This table comes from immunoSEQ multiplex PCR, and its TCRdb copy is limited to in-frame clones, with some not included. Among about 78,000 clones listed, approximately 96% were seen once. CDR1 is LNHDA and CDR2 is SQIVND in the germline V gene (reference sequence). V lost 8 bases and J lost 3; bases outside the gene matches: 5. The CDR3 loop spans 13 amino acids. Resections from corrective heart surgery supplied the thymus tissue. The gene calls are TRBV19 and TRBJ1-1, with TRBD1 identical over 8 bases. The sequence derives from a boy under two years old with a congenital heart defect but otherwise immunologically healthy. Material for sequencing was thymus tissue. CDR3 protein: CASAKDRDTEAFF. The DNA for the CDR3 is TGTGCCAGTGCGAAGGACAGGGACACTGAAGCTTTCTTT.